This is a list of T cell receptor beta chains from one sample in a study of cytotoxic CD8 clonotypes in ibrutinib-treated CLL. Only in-frame clones appear in the TCRdb table, and some are missing; sequencing was by immunoSEQ multiplex PCR. The sample lists tens of thousands of clones, roughly 76% occurring once. The sequences come from PBMCs, collected after 12 months of ibrutinib treatment. These receptors were collected from a human donor with chronic lymphocytic leukemia. Both conserved end residues are part of each CDR3. D genes are given only for firm matches.

>TRBJ2-7|.|TRBV18
CASSRTSGSQYF
>TRBJ2-3|TRBD2|TRBV11-3
CASSVNSGGAADTQYF
>TRBJ1-2|.|TRBV4-1
CASSQRPSTANYGYTF
>TRBJ1-3|.|TRBV28
CASSLPGTTGSGNTIYF
>TRBJ2-2|TRBD2|TRBV27
CASSPRLSGGAAGELFF
>TRBJ1-5|.|TRBV7-2
CASSLVTNQPQHF
>TRBJ1-6|TRBD1|TRBV5-1
CASSLGQGIRNSPLHF
>TRBJ2-6|.|TRBV5-8
CASSGSGANVLTF
>TRBJ2-7|TRBD2|TRBV19
CASSWTSGDPYEQYF
>TRBJ2-7|.|TRBV12-5
CASGLVVGGRVRFPTSYEQYF
>TRBJ2-7|.|TRBV13
CASSLVREGGSYEQYF
>TRBJ2-1|TRBD1|TRBV2
CASTLKHSGTGANNEQFF
>TRBJ2-2|.|TRBV9
CASSPGAVSANTGELFF
>TRBJ1-6|.|TRBV28
CASSYRSPYNSPLHF
>TRBJ2-6|.|TRBV11-3
CASSLNGANVLTF
>TRBJ2-5|TRBD2|TRBV10-2
CASSEFSGGPTGTQYF
>TRBJ2-2|TRBD2|TRBV5-1
CASSLRTSGTPNTGELFF
>TRBJ1-2|.|TRBV18
CASSPPVGRYGYTF
>TRBJ2-2|.|TRBV11-2
CASSLGGAGGELFF
>TRBJ2-2|.|TRBV5-1
CASSFAGNTGELFF
>TRBJ1-2|.|TRBV6-1
CASTQARTNTF
>TRBJ1-1|.|TRBV6-5
CASSYSGGLDTEAFF
>TRBJ1-5|.|TRBV9
CASSVGGQGGQPQHF
>TRBJ1-2|.|TRBV5-8
CASSPNWGFHFSGYTF
>TRBJ1-6|.|TRBV5-1
CASTSGTSYNSPLHF
>TRBJ1-4|TRBD1|TRBV27
CASTDRGNEKLFF
>TRBJ1-1|.|TRBV15
CATSRDPPGAPNTEAFF
>TRBJ2-7|TRBD1|TRBV9
CASSGQGAYEQYF
>TRBJ1-4|.|TRBV5-1
CASSLMGRGNEKLFF
>TRBJ1-1|.|TRBV19
CASSIEPGPRGTEAFF
>TRBJ2-5|TRBD2|TRBV19
CASSTGTSGGQTQYF
>TRBJ2-7|.|TRBV10-1
CASSGRNTRGHREQYF
>TRBJ2-2|TRBD1|TRBV19
CASSWYRGTGELFF
>TRBJ1-2|TRBD1|TRBV15
CATSRAGQGDGYTF
>TRBJ2-5|.|TRBV20-1
CSATAQETQYF
>TRBJ2-3|TRBD2|TRBV11-2
CASAPSGGSGDTQYF
>TRBJ2-1|.|TRBV5-1
CASSLAVGSSYNEQFF
>TRBJ1-5|TRBD1|TRBV27
CASSNGRGTGDGQPQHF
>TRBJ2-5|TRBD2|TRBV2
CASSGLAGGLETQYF
>TRBJ1-1|.|TRBV6-1
CASSEALGGHLVPSTEAFF
>TRBJ2-1|.|TRBV30
CAWRGDLNNEQFF
>TRBJ2-7|TRBD1|TRBV5-4
CASSLGSPGQVNYEQYF
>TRBJ2-6|TRBD1|TRBV27
CASSFGTGGAGANVLTF
>TRBJ1-2|.|TRBV6-5
CATFPGGARFYGYTF
>TRBJ2-3|TRBD1|TRBV19
CASKGQAFTDTQYF
>TRBJ2-3|.|TRBV7-2
CASSLEALGGDTQYF
>TRBJ1-2|TRBD1|TRBV7-9
CASSPRQGADYGYTF
>TRBJ1-6|.|TRBV11-2
CASSLVAPGNTSPLHF
>TRBJ1-1|.|TRBV6-5
CASSYSPGEGTEAFF
>TRBJ1-6|.|TRBV27
CASSYRPRGHNSPLHF
>TRBJ1-1|TRBD1|TRBV5-1
CASRRGQGDTEAFF
>TRBJ1-3|.|TRBV6-6
CASSQQGSGNTIYF
>TRBJ1-1|.|TRBV6-5
CASSYSPLNTEAFF
>TRBJ2-4|.|TRBV18
CASSPDEGTKNIQYF
>TRBJ1-1|.|TRBV9
CASTPFGGDNEAFF